This T cell receptor (beta chain) was documented in a study of blood T cells in healthy people across ages (dated by TCRdb to the mid-2010s). As for the study more broadly: Template switching captured roughly one uniquely barcoded TCR beta cDNA molecule per two T cells in model experiments. The study measured age-related changes in TCR beta repertoire diversity using deep sequencing normalized with unique cDNA molecular identifiers. Four age groups were formed from the donors: young (average approximately 15 years), middle-aged (around 37), aged (approximately 60) and long-lived (about 80). To avoid experimental bias, donors of different ages were randomly spread across the sequencing lanes. The study analyzed two additional independent replicas of 1 million unique cDNA reads from the same blood draw for two donors, one aged 18 to 30 and one aged 80 or older. Findings and caveats that apply to the study as a whole: A strong correlation was found between observed TCR beta diversity and the percentage of naive T cells measured by flow cytometry. Observed TCR beta diversity per million T cells fell roughly linearly with age, and a significant reduction was already apparent by age around 44. Donor CMV infection status was unknown, potentially confounding age-related changes in expanded clonotypes. Total diversity estimates from one million sequenced T cells were considered lower bounds and underestimates. Because profiling used bulk unsorted PBMCs, naive and antigen-experienced compartments could not be compared conclusively. Compared with the aged group, the long-lived group had more naive CD4+ T cells, fewer expanded clones and increased TCR diversity, suggesting age selection.

In the case of this clonotype: It has no known antigen specificity. No base qualities exist here, and no much larger clone lies one base off it.

Receptor amplification or capture employed 5' RACE. The sequencer listed for this sample is Illumina HiSeq 2500. A second 7 to 11 cycle PCR used a sample-barcoded 5' primer and a J-beta primer mix. A unique molecular identifier was introduced onto each TCR beta cDNA molecule by a template-switch 5' adaptor carrying 12 random nucleotides. Each sample yielded at least 2.5 million CDR3-containing paired-end reads. The Mint cDNA synthesis kit, primed by a TRBC-specific oligonucleotide, was used to synthesize first-strand cDNA from all RNA. Following uracil-DNA glycosylase treatment, all cDNA underwent a first 18-cycle PCR with the universal primers M1SS and BC2_uni_R. The authors' analysis ran thus. Each sample was normalized by randomly selecting 1 million high-quality reads, each carrying a distinct molecular identifier. Instead of being binned into consensus sequences, reads with shared molecular identifiers were discarded. CDR3 identification, clonotype clustering and error correction used MiTCR with a Q25 quality threshold and the strictest error-elimination algorithm. Lower-bound total TCR beta diversity was estimated with a nonparametric unseen species model using Euler transformation. The raw public data were reprocessed by TCRdb itself: fastp quality trimming at Q25, MiXCR clonotype calling, in-frame beta chains only. Each entry merges the rows of one CDR3 protein and shows their most common DNA and genes. The V and J calls and clone size are TCRdb's, not the authors'. The sample includes around 620,000 distinct CDR3 sequences, with roughly a quarter observed a single time. The ten largest make up approximately 17% of the sample.

The 39 donors, aged roughly 6 to 95 years, were systemically healthy Caucasian individuals from Russia. Each donor gave ten milliliters of peripheral blood, drawn into EDTA-treated Vacutainer tubes. Ficoll-Paque density-gradient centrifugation was used to isolate PBMCs, with at least 7 million per sample. Trizol reagent was used to extract total RNA from PBMCs, with at least 6 micrograms per sample. For every donor, flow cytometry on a PBMC aliquot measured the percentage of naive CD45RAhigh/CD27high T cells. The junction carries 15 bases between V and J, which are trimmed by 3 bases and 10 bases respectively. Looking up the germline V gene yields CDR1 SGHTA and CDR2 FQGNSA. The CDR3 starts with the cysteine, ends with the phenylalanine, and has 13 residues. The read is trimmed to its CDR3 DNA, 39 bases read in frame from base 1.

The V and J genes are TRBV7-2 and TRBJ1-2; the D gene assignment is ambiguous. The source of this sequence is a woman aged 70 to 79 in good health. The sequenced sample was blood. The CDR3 region reads CASSLYMSVAYTF. At the DNA level, the sequence is TGTGCCAGCAGCTTGTACATGTCCGTCGCCTACACCTTC. Full variable domain (CDR3 extended with the reference TRBV7-2 and TRBJ1-2 proteins): GAGVSQSPSNKVTEKGKDVELRCDPISGHTALYWYRQSLGQGLEFLIYFQGNSAPDKSGLPSDRFSAERTGGSVSTLTIQRTQQEDSAVYLCASSLYMSVAYTFGSGTRLTVV.